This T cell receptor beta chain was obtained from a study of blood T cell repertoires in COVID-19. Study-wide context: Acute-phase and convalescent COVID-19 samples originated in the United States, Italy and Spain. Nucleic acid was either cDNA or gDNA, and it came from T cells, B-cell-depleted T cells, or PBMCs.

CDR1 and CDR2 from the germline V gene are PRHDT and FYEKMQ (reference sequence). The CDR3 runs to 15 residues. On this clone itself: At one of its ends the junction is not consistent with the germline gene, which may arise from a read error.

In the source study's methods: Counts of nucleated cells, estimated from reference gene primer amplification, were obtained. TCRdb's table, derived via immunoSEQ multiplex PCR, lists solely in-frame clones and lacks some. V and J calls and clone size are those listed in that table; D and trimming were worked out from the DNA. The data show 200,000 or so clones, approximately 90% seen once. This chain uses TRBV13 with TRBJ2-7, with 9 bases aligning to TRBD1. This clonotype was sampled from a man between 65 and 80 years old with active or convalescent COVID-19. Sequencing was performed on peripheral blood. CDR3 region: CASSLGQGRIYEQYF. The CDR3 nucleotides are TGTGCCAGCAGCCTAGGACAGGGGAGGATCTACGAGCAGTACTTC.